This T cell receptor beta chain was sequenced in a study of T cells in Graves' hyperthyroidism and ophthalmopathy. From germline, CDR1 is SGHVS and CDR2 FNYEAQ. This CDR3 spans 15 amino acids. The V end was cut by 4 bases, the J end by 0 bases, with 12 bases between. There are many counts of this clonotype. The target antigen is unknown. What was amplified from RNA transcripts were TCR beta CDR3 regions. In the first-round RT-PCR of the TCR CDR3, the HTBI primer set was used. TCRdb reprocessed the multiplex PCR reads via MiXCR and lists one record per CDR3 protein. The sample lists a few hundred thousand distinct CDR3 sequences; around 14% were seen once. Study-level findings and limits: Blood shared most expanded thyroid clonotypes above 0.001. The model identified upcoming ophthalmopathy a median approximately six months ahead of onset.

Graves' hyperthyroidism showing no ophthalmopathy progression within 18 months was considered stable. PBMCs stemmed from around 10 ml fresh peripheral blood. The sequence derives from a woman aged 25 to 39 with Graves' hyperthyroidism. Sequences were obtained from blood. The chain recombines TRBV7-6 with TRBJ1-2; D is uncertain. CDR3 residues: CASSSEAGTNYGYTF. The DNA for the CDR3 is TGTGCCAGCAGCTCCGAAGCTGGGACTAACTATGGCTACACCTTC.